The rows below give T cell receptor beta chains drawn from one sample of a study of shared clonotypes between healthy human individuals. Sequencing was performed with immunoSEQ multiplex PCR; in TCRdb, only in-frame clones are kept and a portion is missing. This table holds around 1.4 million clones, roughly 98.5% found once. The sample comprised naive CD4+ T cells sorted from blood. These receptor sequences come from a man aged 25-45 years in good health. Each CDR3 is given without its conserved first and last residue.

v_call cdr3_aa
TRBV2 ASSLGSVTEAF
TRBV18 ASSPGDQPQH
TRBV28 ASSRGRFDEQY
TRBV28 ASTRSSYEQY
TRBV28 ASSSKGSLGYEQY
TRBV7-9 ASSLGLAGFPSYEQY
TRBV4-1 ASSQSDNYGYT
TRBV14 ASSHLNPRDA
TRBV25-1 ASSDGILAGDTGELF
TRBV7-2 ASSLGNGANYEQY
TRBV28 ASSPLDNFSGNTIY
TRBV7-9 ASRYKDRETEAF
TRBV2 ASSGYNPDTQY
TRBV6-5 ASSSGTSFYEQF
TRBV11-2 ASRGPRDRHNQPQH
TRBV6-5 ASRYHRDREQY
TRBV2 ASNGDGSGNTIY
TRBV21-1 ASSSRGPYEQY
TRBV11-2 ASTLAGDGYEQY
TRBV11-1 ASSFLTGIYNEQF
TRBV9 ASSVALAANTGELF
TRBV4-1 ASSQDGAFVGRDTQY
TRBV6-6 ASSFRLAGGSEQY
TRBV28 ASSLFGKGAYEQY
TRBV4-3 ASSQLLEDTQY
TRBV11-2 ASRTNPGVWETQY
TRBV5-1 ASSPGVGLETQY
TRBV6-5 ASSSRPAGFQY
TRBV4-1 ASSQVRGGTEAF
TRBV5-4 ASSWGAGLAKNIQY
TRBV5-1 ASSRLPSGQDSNQPQH
TRBV14 ASSKGSFKGRLSYEQY
TRBV18 ASSPQTGDQPQH
TRBV28 ASSRMTGYNEQF
TRBV18 ASSPGAGGGEKLF
TRBV7-2 ASSLDGRNQPQH
TRBV27 ASKSFSPMSEKLF
TRBV6-1 ASSDRGQDYQPQH
TRBV5-5 ASSLADGPYEQY
TRBV7-8 ASSRGGDFSYEQY
TRBV5-1 ASSGSHGDPYEQY
TRBV6-1 ASSDPGRIQY
TRBV5-1 ASRQDWGRRGYT
TRBV2 ASSDLRQGGGYT
TRBV9 ASSVGGATYEQY
TRBV9 ASSVNSGTGGSEQY
TRBV6-1 ASSDLASRRLAKNIQY
TRBV7-9 ASSLATARTPTEQF
TRBV19 ASSTASGSPYEQY
TRBV4-1 ASSQDSTGEEKLF
TRBV25-1 ASGDGSNEKLF
TRBV28 ASSDRYEQY
TRBV11-2 ASSLGGETDTQY